This T cell receptor beta chain was retrieved from a study of early T cells in non-severe SARS-CoV-2 infection (TCRdb year 2021). Notes on the research overall: TCR sequencing used bulk RNA from unsorted whole blood, so alpha and beta chains could not be paired. The study at large found these results: VDJdb matching was skewed toward anti-spike CD8 responses and likely underestimated virus-specific expansions by missing private and CD4 specificities.

The study was a case-control design nested within a healthcare worker cohort in London, UK, with weekly nasopharyngeal swab PCR tests and blood sampling. Healthcare workers were recruited during the week of the UK lockdown, between 23 and 31 March 2020, and followed weekly for up to about 15 weeks. Libraries were constructed by 5' RACE. Sequenced on a NextSeq 500. Unique molecular identifiers were attached to individual cDNA molecules in the TCR library protocol so that sequencing error and PCR bias could be corrected. Both TCR alpha and beta chains were sequenced, and tight co-correlation was observed between alpha and beta sequence abundances in each sample. On the authors' methods: Decombinator V4 was used to perform V gene, J gene and CDR3 annotation of TCR sequences. TCRs were defined as expanded if a significant change between any two time points was detected under a Poisson model with p below 0.0001. TCR abundances were normalised to the total number of TCRs sequenced per sample and expressed as counts per million. TRAV1-2 paired with TRAJ12, TRAJ20 or TRAJ33 defined MAIT TCRs, while TRAV10 paired with TRAJ18 defined iNKT TCRs. A search of VDJdb, accessed on 1 November 2021, was run for TCRs annotated to CMV, EBV and SARS-CoV-2, with TCRs annotated for multiple antigens excluded. The public reads were run again by TCRdb, first through fastp at Q25 and then through MiXCR, and only productive beta chains were kept. Each entry is one CDR3 protein sequence, shown with its most common DNA and genes. The V and J calls follow TCRdb's processing rather than the paper's. For this sample the table gives 45,000 to 60,000 distinct CDR3 sequences, of which around 9.3% were detected only once. The ten largest make up 3.9% of the sample.

Of note for this clonotype: Its antigen is not yet known. Base qualities were left out, and no much larger clone turns up one base away.

The junction carries 14 bases between V and J, which are trimmed by 5 bases and 0 bases respectively. From the cysteine through the phenylalanine, the CDR3 covers 15 amino acids. Just CDR3 DNA is preserved here, 45 bases in frame from base 1. The TCR sequence derives from an adult who was a healthcare worker with PCR-confirmed SARS-CoV-2 infection or an uninfected control (not recorded which). This chain is built from TRBV12-3 or TRBV12-4 and TRBJ2-7, with no reliable assignment of the D segment. The material was whole blood, obtained at baseline. DNA sequence: TGTGCCAGCAGTCCCTTTTACAGTAGCTCCTACGAGCAGTACTTC. Its product reads: CASSPFYSSSYEQYF.